This TCR beta chain is drawn from a study of blood T cell repertoires in COVID-19. Across the whole study: The samples span acute and convalescent COVID-19 from the United States, Italy and Spain.

TCRdb keeps only in-frame clones here, not all; method: immunoSEQ multiplex PCR. This table has under 350,000 clones, more than 75% appearing once. Germline V CDR1 and CDR2: SGHRS, YFSETQ. The CDR3 runs to 16 residues. Germline trimming cut 4 bases from V and 0 bases from J; bases unmatched to any gene: 5. The study drew participants aged about 18 to 95 years from 20 to 30 US areas. Participants reported their clinical history, and cohort assignment relied on those reports. The chain uses TRBV5-1 and TRBJ2-2; 8 bases match TRBD2. The sample taken for sequencing was PBMCs or T cells enriched from blood (not recorded which). The sequence was collected from a man between 25 and 39 years old who had recovered from COVID-19. CDR3 sequence (DNA): TGCGCCAGCAGCCCGGGGGGGACGGCGAACACCGGGGAGCTGTTTTTT. This encodes CASSPGGTANTGELFF.